These T cell receptor beta chains were read from a single sample in a study of monozygotic twins with inflammatory bowel disease. Each CDR3 protein gets one entry in TCRdb, which reprocessed the 5' RACE reads and gives no DNA. The sample spans a few hundred thousand distinct CDR3 sequences; the ten largest clones claim 1.6%. Material for sequencing was blood. Receptor source: a human donor with ulcerative colitis or Crohn's disease, or a healthy co-twin of an affected twin (not recorded which). Each CDR3 is given with its conserved first and last residue.

TRBJ2-2,TRBV5-5,CASSFRSGGAPTGELFF
TRBJ1-1,TRBV12-3/TRBV12-4,CASSFWTRSNTEAFF
TRBJ2-3,TRBV2,CASSVGVSDTQYF
TRBJ2-7,TRBV7-8,CASSVQGVSYEQYF
TRBJ2-3,TRBV5-6,CASSRGGTQYF
TRBJ1-1,TRBV4-1,CASSPQGYNTEAFF
TRBJ2-3,TRBV10-3,CAISTGGSADTQYF
TRBJ2-3,TRBV12-3/TRBV12-4,CASSIKAGAYTDTQYF
TRBJ2-5,TRBV11-2,CASSLGTERGETQYF
TRBJ1-2,TRBV4-1,CASSQDRGGQGALRGYTF
TRBJ2-3,TRBV12-3/TRBV12-4,CASSLGQGGTDTQYF
TRBJ2-3,TRBV28,CASSLMWDTQYF
TRBJ1-6,TRBV10-3,CAISPTGDKSPLHF
TRBJ2-5,TRBV3-1,CASSQQGGGKTQYF
TRBJ1-1,TRBV29-1,CSVAGDSNTEAFF
TRBJ1-1,TRBV27,CASSSSGAMNTEAFF
TRBJ2-3,TRBV5-1,CASSLGVGGTDTQYF
TRBJ2-2,TRBV7-8,CTSSLGRNTGELFF
TRBJ2-2,TRBV5-1,CASSTGLAGTGELFF
TRBJ2-2,TRBV5-1,CASGRTGDTGELFF
TRBJ2-3,TRBV6-5,CASSYASGGTDTQYF
TRBJ1-6,TRBV3-1,CASSWRDRSSYNSPLHF
TRBJ2-7,TRBV20-1,CSAYDRGYEQYF
TRBJ1-4,TRBV7-2,CASSGQGARVEKLFF
TRBJ2-1,TRBV19,CASRGHPTANEQFF
TRBJ2-5,TRBV7-2,CASSLNPGEETQYF
TRBJ1-6,TRBV6-5,CASSYSGSTNNSPLHF
TRBJ2-3,TRBV14,CASRRGPETDTQYF
TRBJ2-7,TRBV12-3/TRBV12-4,CASSDPGSYEQYF
TRBJ2-1,TRBV12-3/TRBV12-4,CASRPPGSRWEQFF